Each of the 19 T cell receptor beta chains below was sequenced from the same sample in a study of blood T cell repertoires in COVID-19. Clones were read by immunoSEQ multiplex PCR, and TCRdb kept only the in-frame ones, dropping some. The sample shows a few hundred thousand clones, 70% to 90% of them seen only once. The source material was peripheral blood. Receptor source: a woman in her 30s with COVID-19, enrolled during active disease.

The rearrangement joins TRBV5-4 to TRBJ1-5, with D possibly being TRBD1 (6 bases). CDR1 is SGHNT and CDR2 is YYREEE in the germline V gene (reference sequence). This CDR3 is built from 12 residues. V lost 9 bases and J 5 bases, leaving 12 bases between the germline ends. CDR3 sequence: CATHRDDQPQHF. The CDR3 DNA is TGTGCCACCCACAGGGATGATCAGCCCCAGCATTTT.

V usage is TRBV28 and J usage is TRBJ1-4; 8 bases agree with TRBD1. The CDR3 covers 16 residues. The V gene's germline CDR1 is MDHEN and CDR2 SYDVKM. Losses at the gene ends were 4 bases for V and 7 bases for J; bases not matched to a gene: 11. The CDR3 protein is CASSSDRDRGTEKLFF. CDR3 DNA: TGTGCCAGCAGTTCGGACAGGGACCGCGGGACTGAAAAACTGTTTTTT.

This clone was observed a few times. V gene TRBV5-4 combines with J gene TRBJ2-5; TRBD1 agrees at 12 bases. This CDR3 contains 15 residues. CDR1 is SGHNT, CDR2 YYREEE, per germline (reference sequence). With V trimmed by 4 bases and J by 4 bases, 5 bases remained unmatched. This CDR3 is CASSEKGQGAETQYF. CDR3 DNA sequence: TGTGCCAGCAGCGAGAAGGGACAGGGGGCAGAGACCCAGTACTTC.

CDR3 amino acids: CASSDRTSGTYTDTQYF. DNA of the CDR3: TGTGCCAGCAGTGACCGAACTAGCGGTACCTACACAGATACGCAGTATTTT. The V call is TRBV6-1, the J call TRBJ2-3, with 8 bases matching TRBD2. The CDR3 covers 17 residues. Germline V gives CDR1 MNHNS, CDR2 SASEGT. The V and J ends lost 3 bases and 2 bases, in that order; junction bases with no gene match: 10.

The chain uses TRBV27 and TRBJ2-2, with 7 bases identical to TRBD2. V lost 2 bases to trimming and J lost 4 bases; unmatched junction nucleotides: 7. Germline CDR1 MNHEY, CDR2 SMNVEV (reference sequence). The CDR3 has 16 residues. DNA for the CDR3: TGTGCCAGCAGTTTAAGGGCAGGGAGGGCCACCGGGGAGCTGTTTTTT. The encoded protein is CASSLRAGRATGELFF.

V gene TRBV6-6 combines with J gene TRBJ1-3, with D tentatively TRBD1 (5 bases). CDR3 length equals 16 residues. Trimming took off 2 bases at V and 7 bases at J, with 18 bases between the two ends. Germline V gene sequence: CDR1 MNHNY, CDR2 SVGAGI (reference sequence). The CDR3 DNA follows: TGTGCCAGCAGTTACCAGTTTTCCAGGGTTTCTAACACCATATATTTT. Translation gives CASSYQFSRVSNTIYF.

This chain connects TRBV6-2 or TRBV6-3 to TRBJ2-3, with 10 bases that match TRBD2. This CDR3 is 16 amino acids long. The germline V gene encodes CDR1 MNHEY and CDR2 SVGEGT. Trimming at V came to 2 bases and at J to 2 bases, leaving 4 bases not matched to a gene. DNA for the CDR3: TGTGCCAGCAGTTACGAAGGGACTAGCGTCACAGATACGCAGTATTTT. As protein: CASSYEGTSVTDTQYF.

The chain carries TRBV13 and TRBJ2-5, with 11 bases aligning to TRBD2. The CDR3 extends over 17 amino acids. The trim removed 2 bases at V and 1 base at J, leaving 6 bases unmatched. Per germline, CDR1 PRHDT and CDR2 FYEKMQ (reference sequence). The CDR3 DNA reads as TGTGCCAGCAGCTTAAACCCTAGCGGGAGGCTCCAAGAGACCCAGTACTTC. Amino acid sequence: CASSLNPSGRLQETQYF.

This sequence joins TRBV3-1 (or the pseudogene TRBV3-2) and TRBJ1-2; 9 positions match TRBD1. Germline loops: CDR1 LGHDT, CDR2 YNNKEL (reference sequence). V dropped 2 bases and J dropped 3; count of bases not matched to a gene: 16. The CDR3 is 19 residues long. DNA of the CDR3: TGTGCCAGCAGCCAAAGTTCCAGGACAGGGGTCACTCTGGACTATGGCTACACCTTC. Residues: CASSQSSRTGVTLDYGYTF.

A remark on this clone: The junction does not match germline at one end; this may be a read error. The rearrangement joins TRBV25-1 to TRBJ1-2, with TRBD1 matching 7 bases. CDR3 size: 11 residues. Germline loops: CDR1 MGHDK, CDR2 SYGVNS. The CDR3: CASSGTALLCF. CDR3 sequence (DNA): TGTGCCAGCAGCGGGACAGCGCTACTTTGCTTC.

The gene calls are TRBV18 and TRBJ2-1; 15 bases align to TRBD2. Germline CDR1 KGHSH, CDR2 LQKENI. Unmatched junction bases numbered 3, after V lost 6 bases and J lost 0 bases. This CDR3 has 17 amino acids. CDR3 in amino acids: CASSGLAGGRSYNEQFF. The CDR3 nucleotides are TGTGCCAGCTCGGGACTAGCGGGAGGTCGCTCCTACAATGAGCAGTTCTTC.

The rearrangement uses TRBV28 and TRBJ2-7, with 8 nucleotides matching TRBD2. The CDR3 runs to 14 residues. The V and J ends lost 8 bases and 6 bases, in that order; junction bases with no gene match: 12. Germline assignment: CDR1 MDHEN and CDR2 SYDVKM. The CDR3 sequence: CASSPGLELSEQYV. CDR3 DNA: TGTGCCAGCTCCCCGGGACTAGAGCTTTCCGAGCAGTACGTC.

The chain carries TRBV28 and TRBJ1-2; maybe TRBD1 (5 bases). Germline values: CDR1 MDHEN, CDR2 SYDVKM. The CDR3 contains 13 residues. Trimming pared 3 bases from V and 14 bases from J, leaving 19 bases between. The CDR3 DNA follows: TGTGCCAGCAGTTTGATACAGGAGGGTTTGTATACCTTC. It codes for CASSLIQEGLYTF.

The rearrangement uses TRBV15 and TRBJ1-6, with TRBD1 matching 7 bases. CDR3 length equals 15 residues. Trimming removed 5 bases from V and 8 bases from J; junction bases left unmatched: 9. Germline CDR1 and CDR2: LNHNV and YYDKDF (reference sequence). CDR3 in DNA: TGTGCCACCAGCTCTAGGGTAGGGGGCCATTCACCCCTCCACTTT. Its protein is CATSSRVGGHSPLHF.

The genes are TRBV6-1 and TRBJ2-3; no clear D gene. The germline V gene encodes CDR1 MNHNS and CDR2 SASEGT. This CDR3 is built from 16 residues. V was pared by 0 bases and J by 2 bases, with 12 bases between. CDR3 in DNA: TGTGCCAGCAGTGAAGCGAGGCAGCTGCTCACAGATACGCAGTATTTT. Its translation is CASSEARQLLTDTQYF.

J is TRBJ1-1 and V is TRBV6-5, with D perhaps matching TRBD1 (5 bases). The CDR3 is made up of 13 amino acids. The germline V and J ends were trimmed by 0 bases and 6 bases, with 8 bases remaining between them. Germline-derived CDR1 and CDR2 are MNHEY and SVGAGI. The CDR3 coding sequence is TGTGCCAGCAGTTACTCTACAGGATCTGAAGCTTTCTTT. Amino acid sequence: CASSYSTGSEAFF.

This chain connects TRBV11-3 to TRBJ2-2, with TRBD2 identical over 11 bases. J gave up 1 base and V 5 bases, and 3 bases lay outside the gene matches. The CDR3 contains 16 residues. CDR1 is SGHNT, CDR2 YENEEA, per germline. The CDR3 region is CASSRGTSGNTGELFF. The CDR3 coding sequence is TGTGCCAGCAGCCGCGGGACTAGCGGGAACACCGGGGAGCTGTTTTTT.

The chain employs TRBV13 and TRBJ2-7; D is possibly TRBD2 (6 bases). Trimming shortened V by 0 bases and J by 2 bases, and 11 bases separated the two germline ends. Germline loops: CDR1 PRHDT, CDR2 FYEKMQ (reference sequence). The CDR3 has 15 amino acids. CDR3 amino acids: CASSLGSGGTYEQYF. CDR3 coding DNA: TGTGCCAGCAGCTTAGGCTCCGGGGGAACCTACGAGCAGTACTTC.

This sequence joins TRBV7-9 and TRBJ1-1, with D unclear. V was trimmed by 5 bases and J by 1 base, leaving 8 bases between them. The CDR3 runs to 13 residues. Germline V lookup: CDR1 SEHNR, CDR2 FQNEAQ (reference sequence). This CDR3 reads CASSRTENTEAFF. DNA of the CDR3: TGTGCCAGCAGCCGCACAGAGAACACTGAAGCTTTCTTT.